The next 18 T cell receptor beta chains were all read from a single sample in a study of blood T cells in healthy people across ages. Through a sample-barcoded 5' primer and a J-beta primer mix, a second PCR was run for roughly 6 to 11 cycles. TCRdb used MiXCR to reprocess the 5' RACE reads, holding one entry per CDR3 protein. The repertoire holds hundreds of thousands of distinct CDR3 sequences, with less than 35% as singletons. The sample consisted of blood. Receptors originate from an elderly woman in good health.

As concerns this clonotype: Since a much larger clone is just one base distant, this may be a read error. The rearrangement joins TRBV6-2 or TRBV6-3 to TRBJ2-7; 7 bases fit TRBD2. Looked up from germline, CDR1 is MNHEY and CDR2 is SVGEGT. The CDR3 has 13 amino acids. This chain's CDR3 is CVTTRGSSYEQYF. The DNA for the CDR3 is TGTGTGACGACGCGGGGGAGCTCCTACGAGCAGTACTTC.

Concerning this clonotype itself: A much larger clone sits a single nucleotide away, making a read error possible. The rearrangement joins TRBV4-3 to TRBJ2-5, with D uncertain. The V end lost 0 bases, the J end lost 11 bases, and 19 bases lay between the germline ends. Germline V lookup: CDR1 LGHNA, CDR2 YSLEER. The CDR3 is 15 residues long. CDR3 in amino acids: CASSQDSLPTNEQYF. The DNA of the CDR3 is TGCGCCAGCAGCCAAGATTCGCTGCCAACCAATGAGCAGTACTTC.

This chain links TRBV27 with TRBJ2-2; D is ambiguous. The CDR3 runs 15 residues. The ends were cut back, 5 bases at V and 5 bases at J, with 15 bases in the middle. CDR1 MNHEY and CDR2 SMNVEV come from the germline V gene (reference sequence). The CDR3 bases are TGTGCCAGCAGTATTAGTCAGTTGGGGACCGGGGAGCTGTTTTTT. Protein: CASSISQLGTGELFF.

This clonotype was seen ten or more times. The V and J genes are TRBV6-1 and TRBJ1-1; D remains ambiguous. This CDR3 contains 14 residues. V lost 2 bases and J lost 0, with 7 bases in between. CDR1 is MNHNS, CDR2 SASEGT, per germline. CDR3 residues: CASSEQVLNTEAFF. CDR3 DNA: TGTGCCAGCAGTGAACAGGTCCTGAACACTGAAGCTTTCTTT.

Notes on this clonotype: One end of the junction varies from germline; a read error may be responsible. The chain links TRBV6-6 to TRBJ2-1, with 9 bases lining up with TRBD1. CDR3 length: 15 amino acids. Germline values: CDR1 MNHNY, CDR2 SVGAGI (reference sequence). The CDR3 DNA is TGTGCCGGCAGTCCCCGGACAGGGGAGGTTGGTGAGCAGTTCTTC. As protein: CAGSPRTGEVGEQFF.

The chain uses TRBV11-2 and TRBJ2-1, with 9 bases identical to TRBD1. The CDR3 covers 17 residues. Germline trimming cut 1 base from V and 9 bases from J; bases unmatched to any gene: 13. CDR1 is SGHAT and CDR2 is FQNNGV in the germline V gene. CDR3 residues: CASSLGGPGQGPSEQFF. As DNA, the CDR3 is TGTGCCAGCAGCTTAGGGGGTCCGGGACAGGGTCCTAGTGAGCAGTTCTTC.

V and J are TRBV7-8 and TRBJ2-2; D call uncertain. Trimming took 5 bases from V and 3 from J, leaving 10 bases between them. The CDR3 is made up of 14 amino acids. Germline assignment: CDR1 SGHVS and CDR2 FQNEAQ. The CDR3 reads CASSPNKDTGELFF. CDR3 DNA sequence: TGTGCCAGCAGCCCGAACAAGGACACCGGGGAGCTGTTTTTT.

Comment on this clonotype: This may arise from a read error, as a much more abundant clone is one base away. CDR3 in DNA: TGCGCCAGCAGTCGGACTAGCGGGGGGATAAGTGAGCAGTTCTTC. This encodes CASSRTSGGISEQFF. The chain couples TRBV10-2 to TRBJ2-1; TRBD2 matches at 14 bases. V lost 5 bases to trimming and J lost 9 bases; unmatched junction nucleotides: 6. The CDR3 loop spans 15 amino acids. Germline CDR1 reads WSHSY; CDR2 reads SAAADI.

Of note for this clonotype: The junction differs from germline at one of its ends, possibly a read error. V and J are TRBV5-1 and TRBJ2-1; no firm D call. This CDR3 contains 13 residues. Looked up from germline, CDR1 is SGHRS and CDR2 is YFSETQ. CDR3 nucleotide sequence: TGCGCCAGCAGCTTGGAGGGTTACAGTGAGCAGTTCTTC. Translated, it gives CASSLEGYSEQFF.

This clonotype was counted at least ten times. The chain has TRBV7-2 and TRBJ2-1; the match to TRBD2 covers 12 bases. The V and J ends lost 4 bases and 5 bases, in that order; junction bases with no gene match: 12. CDR3 size: 18 residues. CDR1 and CDR2 from the germline V gene are SGHTA and FQGNSA. The CDR3, as DNA: TGTGCCAGCAGCTCTAACGGGGCTAGCGGGGGGGTCCACAATGAGCAGTTCTTC. It is translated as CASSSNGASGGVHNEQFF.

The sample holds many counts of this clonotype. The J gene is TRBJ2-6, the V gene TRBV4-2; D remains unclear. V gave up 0 bases and J gave up 4 bases, with 7 bases separating them. Germline CDR1 is LGHNA and CDR2 is YNFKEQ. The CDR3 runs 15 residues. In DNA, the CDR3 is TGTGCCAGCAGCCAAGATCTACGGGGGGCCAACGTCCTGACTTTC. It translates to CASSQDLRGANVLTF.

This clonotype was observed at least ten times. This chain joins TRBV6-9 and TRBJ1-2, with D unclear. The V and J ends lost 7 bases and 2 bases respectively, with 14 bases between them. CDR1 is MNHGY, CDR2 SVAAGI, per germline. The CDR3 is 14 residues long. CDR3 region: CASILQEINYGYTF. The DNA for the CDR3 is TGTGCCAGCATCCTTCAGGAGATCAACTATGGCTACACCTTC.

Ten or more counts support this clonotype. The V and J genes are TRBV5-6 and TRBJ2-1; D is possibly TRBD1 or TRBD2 (5 bases each). The germline V and J ends were trimmed by 0 bases and 12 bases, with 7 bases remaining between them. The CDR3 has 11 residues. Germline values: CDR1 SGHDT, CDR2 YYEEEE. The CDR3 sequence: CASSLAGRQFF. The CDR3 nucleotides read TGTGCCAGCAGCTTGGCAGGGAGGCAGTTCTTC.

This clonotype was seen only a few times. V and J are TRBV5-4 and TRBJ2-1, with D maybe TRBD1 (6 bases). The CDR3 extends over 14 amino acids. Germline V gene data show CDR1 as SGHNT and CDR2 as YYREEE (reference sequence). Trimming left V 3 bases short and J 10 bases short, with 17 bases between. The CDR3 DNA is TGTGCCAGCAGCTCCGAAAACAGGGTGGGCGAGCAGTTCTTC. Protein: CASSSENRVGEQFF.

The chain employs TRBV12-3 or TRBV12-4 and TRBJ1-2, with 7 bases matching TRBD1. Trimming at V came to 2 bases and at J to 12 bases, leaving 9 bases not matched to a gene. The length of the CDR3 is 13 residues. This CDR3 reads CASSLSGQDGHTF. CDR3 nucleotide sequence: TGTGCCAGCAGTTTAAGCGGACAGGACGGCCACACCTTC.

This clonotype turned up a few times. Given a much more abundant clone one base away, this may be a read error. This chain connects TRBV7-2 to TRBJ2-7, with D unclear. V lost 7 bases and J 7 bases, leaving 14 bases between the germline ends. Per the germline V gene, CDR1 is SGHTA and CDR2 is FQGNSA. The CDR3 has 12 residues. The CDR3 is CASNDGRNEQYF. The CDR3 DNA follows: TGTGCCAGCAACGACGGACGCAATGAGCAGTACTTC.

The chain uses TRBV20-1 and TRBJ2-2, with D unclear. The germline gives CDR1 DFQATT, CDR2 SNEGSKA (reference sequence). V was pared by 7 bases and J by 8 bases, with 17 bases between. The CDR3 runs to 13 residues. As DNA, the CDR3 is TGCAGTGTCGCGGACCCAGTGGGGGGGGAGCTGTTTTTT. This codes for CSVADPVGGELFF.

This clonotype was seen a few times. At one of its ends the junction is not consistent with the germline gene, which may arise from a read error. The chain has TRBV7-8 and TRBJ2-5; 11 nucleotides line up with TRBD2. Germline values: CDR1 SGHVS, CDR2 FQNEAQ. This CDR3 contains 15 residues. The CDR3 region has the DNA TGTGCCAACAGCCCCATAGCGGGGGGGCTTAATGAGCAGTACTTC. Translated: CANSPIAGGLNEQYF.